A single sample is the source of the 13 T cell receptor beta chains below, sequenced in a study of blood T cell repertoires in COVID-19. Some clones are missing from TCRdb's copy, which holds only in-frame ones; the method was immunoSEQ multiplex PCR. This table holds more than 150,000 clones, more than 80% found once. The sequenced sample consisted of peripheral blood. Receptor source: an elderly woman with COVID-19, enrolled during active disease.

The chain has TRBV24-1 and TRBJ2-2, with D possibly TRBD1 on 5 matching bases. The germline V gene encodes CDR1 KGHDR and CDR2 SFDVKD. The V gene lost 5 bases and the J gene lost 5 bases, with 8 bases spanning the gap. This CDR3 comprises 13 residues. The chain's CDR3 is CATSAAGTGELFF. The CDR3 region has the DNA TGTGCCACCAGTGCGGCAGGGACCGGGGAGCTGTTTTTT.

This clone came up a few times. This CDR3 is CASSVDPRGTNEKLFF. CDR3 sequence (DNA): TGTGCCAGCAGCGTAGACCCCAGGGGAACTAATGAAAAACTGTTTTTT. The rearrangement joins TRBV9 to TRBJ1-4, with D perhaps matching TRBD1 (6 bases). Deletions cut 0 bases from V and 1 base from J, with 10 bases between. CDR1 and CDR2 from the germline V gene are SGDLS and YYNGEE. The CDR3 is 16 amino acids. The full variable domain, rest sourced from reference TRBV9 and TRBJ1-4, is DSGVTQTPKHLITATGQRVTLRCSPRSGDLSVYWYQQSLDQGLQFLIQYYNGEERAKGNILERFSAQQFPDLHSELNLSSLELGDSALYFCASSVDPRGTNEKLFFGSGTQLSVL.

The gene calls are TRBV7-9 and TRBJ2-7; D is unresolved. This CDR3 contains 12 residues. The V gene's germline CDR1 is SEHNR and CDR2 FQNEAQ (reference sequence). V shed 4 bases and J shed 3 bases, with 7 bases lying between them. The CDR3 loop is CASSSDIYEQYF. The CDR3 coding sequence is TGTGCCAGCAGCTCTGACATCTACGAGCAGTACTTC.

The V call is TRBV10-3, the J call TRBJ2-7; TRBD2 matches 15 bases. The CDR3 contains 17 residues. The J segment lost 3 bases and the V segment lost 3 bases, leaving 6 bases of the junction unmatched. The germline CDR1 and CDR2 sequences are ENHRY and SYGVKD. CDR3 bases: TGTGCCATCAGTGACTTGGGACTAGCGGGGGGAGGCTACGAGCAGTACTTC. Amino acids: CAISDLGLAGGGYEQYF.

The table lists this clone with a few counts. CDR3 coding DNA: TGTGCCAGTAGTATAGAACGGACAAGGGCTAATGAAAAACTGTTTTTT. Its protein product is CASSIERTRANEKLFF. This chain connects TRBV19 to TRBJ1-4; D possibly corresponds to TRBD1 (5 bases). CDR1 is LNHDA, CDR2 SQIVND, per germline (reference sequence). The CDR3 spans 16 residues. Trimming pared 0 bases from V and 3 bases from J, leaving 11 bases between.

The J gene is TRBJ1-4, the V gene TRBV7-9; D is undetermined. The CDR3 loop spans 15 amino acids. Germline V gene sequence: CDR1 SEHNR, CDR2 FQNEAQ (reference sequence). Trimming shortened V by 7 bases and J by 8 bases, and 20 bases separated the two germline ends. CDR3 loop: CASTVLLGGGEKLFF. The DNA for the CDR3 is TGTGCCAGCACCGTCCTGTTGGGCGGCGGGGAAAAACTGTTTTTT.

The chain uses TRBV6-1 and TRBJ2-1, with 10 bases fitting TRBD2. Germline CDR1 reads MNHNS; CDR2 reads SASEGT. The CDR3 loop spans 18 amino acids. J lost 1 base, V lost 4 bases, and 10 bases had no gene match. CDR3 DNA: TGTGCCAGCAGTGTCAACCTTAAGCGGGGGGGGTCCTACAATGAGCAGTTCTTC. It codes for CASSVNLKRGGSYNEQFF.

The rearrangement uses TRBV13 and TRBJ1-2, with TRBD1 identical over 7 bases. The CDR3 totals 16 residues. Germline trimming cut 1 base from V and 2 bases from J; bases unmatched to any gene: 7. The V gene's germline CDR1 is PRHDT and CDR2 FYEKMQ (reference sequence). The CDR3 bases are TGTGCCAGCAGCTTAGACCGGACAGGTAGAAACTATGGCTACACCTTC. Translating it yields CASSLDRTGRNYGYTF.

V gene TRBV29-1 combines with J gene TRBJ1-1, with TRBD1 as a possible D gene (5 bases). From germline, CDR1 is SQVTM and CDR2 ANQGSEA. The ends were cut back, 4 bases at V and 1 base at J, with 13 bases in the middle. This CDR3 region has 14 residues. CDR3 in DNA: TGCAGCGTTGCCCCCTCTAGGGGGAACACTGAAGCTTTCTTT. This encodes CSVAPSRGNTEAFF.

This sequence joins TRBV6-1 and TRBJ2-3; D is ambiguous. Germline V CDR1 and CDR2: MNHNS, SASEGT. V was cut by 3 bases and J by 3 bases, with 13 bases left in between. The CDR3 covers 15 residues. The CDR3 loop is CASSDRGEPTDTQYF. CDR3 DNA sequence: TGTGCCAGCAGTGACCGCGGCGAGCCGACAGATACGCAGTATTTT.

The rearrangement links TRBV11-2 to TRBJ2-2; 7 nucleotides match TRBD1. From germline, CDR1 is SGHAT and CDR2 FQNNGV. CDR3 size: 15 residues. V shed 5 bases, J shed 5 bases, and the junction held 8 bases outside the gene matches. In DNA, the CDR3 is TGTGCCAGCAGCCCGCGGACAGGCGGTACCGGGGAGCTGTTTTTT. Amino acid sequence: CASSPRTGGTGELFF.

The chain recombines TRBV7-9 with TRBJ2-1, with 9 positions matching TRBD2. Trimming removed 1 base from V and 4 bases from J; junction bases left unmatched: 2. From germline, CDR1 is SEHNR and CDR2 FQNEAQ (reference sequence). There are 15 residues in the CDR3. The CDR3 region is CASSLGLAEYNEQFF. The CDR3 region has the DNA TGTGCCAGCAGCTTAGGACTAGCGGAGTACAATGAGCAGTTCTTC. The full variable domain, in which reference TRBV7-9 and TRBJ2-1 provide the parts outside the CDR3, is DTGVSQNPRHKITKRGQNVTFRCDPISEHNRLYWYRQTLGQGPEFLTYFQNEAQLEKSRLLSDRFSAERPKGSFSTLEIQRTEQGDSAMYLCASSLGLAEYNEQFFGPGTRLTVL.

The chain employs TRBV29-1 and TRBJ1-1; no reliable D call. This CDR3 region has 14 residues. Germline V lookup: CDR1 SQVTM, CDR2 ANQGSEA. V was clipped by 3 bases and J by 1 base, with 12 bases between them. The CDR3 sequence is CSVEVPERNTEAFF. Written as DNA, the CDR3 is TGCAGCGTTGAGGTCCCAGAACGGAACACTGAAGCTTTCTTT. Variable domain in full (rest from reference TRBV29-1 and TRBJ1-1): SAVISQKPSRDICQRGTSLTIQCQVDSQVTMMFWYRQQPGQSLTLIATANQGSEATYESGFVIDKFPISRPNLTFSTLTVSNMSPEDSSIYLCSVEVPERNTEAFFGQGTRLTVV.